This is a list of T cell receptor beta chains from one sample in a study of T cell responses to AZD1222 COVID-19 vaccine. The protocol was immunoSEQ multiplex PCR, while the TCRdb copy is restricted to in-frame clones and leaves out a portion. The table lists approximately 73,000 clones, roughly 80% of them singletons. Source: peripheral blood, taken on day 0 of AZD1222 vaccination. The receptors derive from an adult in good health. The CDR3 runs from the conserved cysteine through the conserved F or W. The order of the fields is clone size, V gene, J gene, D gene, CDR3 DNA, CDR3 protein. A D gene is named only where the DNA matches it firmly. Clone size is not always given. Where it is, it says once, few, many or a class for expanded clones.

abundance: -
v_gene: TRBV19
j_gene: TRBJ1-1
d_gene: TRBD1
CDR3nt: TGTGCCACAAGGACAGGCAGAGGTACTGAAGCTTTCTTT
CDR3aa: CATRTGRGTEAFF

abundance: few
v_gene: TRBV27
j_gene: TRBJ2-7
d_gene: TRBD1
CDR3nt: TGTGCCAGCAGTTCTTACCACAGGGGAGAGGGGGAATACGAGCAGTACTTC
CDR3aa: CASSSYHRGEGEYEQYF

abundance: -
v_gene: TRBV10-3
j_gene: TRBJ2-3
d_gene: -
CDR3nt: TGTGCCATCAGGGGGGACAAATCTAGCACAGATACGCAGTATTTT
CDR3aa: CAIRGDKSSTDTQYF

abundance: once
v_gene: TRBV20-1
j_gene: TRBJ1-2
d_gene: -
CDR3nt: TGCAGTGCCAGTAACAGGGAGACTAACTATGGCTACACCTTC
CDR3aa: CSASNRETNYGYTF

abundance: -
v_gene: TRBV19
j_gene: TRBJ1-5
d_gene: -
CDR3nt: TGTGCCAGTAGTATCTTGGAGTTTATCGGGGATAGCAATCAGCCCCAGCATTTT
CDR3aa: CASSILEFIGDSNQPQHF

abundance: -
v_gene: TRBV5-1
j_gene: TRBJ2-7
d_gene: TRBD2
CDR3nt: TGCGCCAGCAGCTTGGGTGGGGGGGAATACGAGCAGTACTTC
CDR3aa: CASSLGGGEYEQYF

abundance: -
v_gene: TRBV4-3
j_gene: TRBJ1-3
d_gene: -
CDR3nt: TGCGCCAGCAGCCAAGTTAGGGTCGTGACAGGCGGCTCTGGAAACACCATATATTTT
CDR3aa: CASSQVRVVTGGSGNTIYF

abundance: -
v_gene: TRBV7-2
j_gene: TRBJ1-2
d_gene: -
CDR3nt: TGTGCCAGCAGCTTCGGAACCTATGGCTACACCTTC
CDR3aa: CASSFGTYGYTF

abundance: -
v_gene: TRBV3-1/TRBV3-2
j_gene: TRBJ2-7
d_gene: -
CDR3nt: TGTGCCAGCAGCCAAGATTTAACCGGGCCTAGGGTGCAGTACTTC
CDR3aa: CASSQDLTGPRVQYF

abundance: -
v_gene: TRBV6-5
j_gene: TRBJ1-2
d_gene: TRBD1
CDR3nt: TGTGCCAGCAGTTCCCAGGGGGCGTTTAATGGCTACACCTTC
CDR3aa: CASSSQGAFNGYTF

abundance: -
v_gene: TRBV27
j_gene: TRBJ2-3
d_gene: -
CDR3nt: TGTGCCAGCAGAGGGGTAGCAGATACGCAGTATTTT
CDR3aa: CASRGVADTQYF

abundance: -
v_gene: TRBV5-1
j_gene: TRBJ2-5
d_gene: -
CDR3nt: TGCGCCAGCAGCTCCCAGGGGCAAGAGACCCAGTACTTC
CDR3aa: CASSSQGQETQYF

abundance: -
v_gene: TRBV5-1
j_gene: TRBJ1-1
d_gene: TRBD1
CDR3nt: TGCGCCAGCAGACAGGGGTCCAACACTGAAGCTTTCTTT
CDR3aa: CASRQGSNTEAFF

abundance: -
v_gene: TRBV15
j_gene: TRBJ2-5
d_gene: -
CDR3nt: TGTGCCACCAGCAGAGAGGACAGCCAGTACTTC
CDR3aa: CATSREDSQYF

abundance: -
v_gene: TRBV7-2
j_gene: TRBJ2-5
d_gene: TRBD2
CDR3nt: TGTGCCAGCAGCTTAGTGGCGGGGGGTCACCAAGAGACCCAGTACTTC
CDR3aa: CASSLVAGGHQETQYF

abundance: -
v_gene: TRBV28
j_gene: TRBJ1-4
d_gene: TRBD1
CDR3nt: TGTGCCAGCAGTTTACGGACAGGGCTTAATGAAAAACTGTTTTTT
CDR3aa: CASSLRTGLNEKLFF

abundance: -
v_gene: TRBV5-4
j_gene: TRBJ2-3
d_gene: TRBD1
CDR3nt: TGTGCCAGCAGCTTGGGGACAGGGGGCAGAGATACGCAGTATTTT
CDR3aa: CASSLGTGGRDTQYF

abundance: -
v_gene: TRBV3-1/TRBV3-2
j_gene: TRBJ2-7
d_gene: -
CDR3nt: TGTGCCAGCAGCTACGCCTACGAGCAGTACTTC
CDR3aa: CASSYAYEQYF

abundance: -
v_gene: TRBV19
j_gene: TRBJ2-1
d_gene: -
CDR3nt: TGTGCCAGTCAGGTATACAATGAGCAGTTCTTC
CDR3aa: CASQVYNEQFF

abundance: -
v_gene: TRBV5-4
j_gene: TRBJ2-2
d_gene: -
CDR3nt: TGTGCCAGCAGGGCGGGCCTTAACACCGGGGAGCTGTTTTTT
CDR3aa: CASRAGLNTGELFF

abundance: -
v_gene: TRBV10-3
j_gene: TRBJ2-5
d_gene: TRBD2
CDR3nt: TGTGCCATCAGCAAATCCGGGAGGTCACGAGAGACCCAGTACTTC
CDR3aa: CAISKSGRSRETQYF

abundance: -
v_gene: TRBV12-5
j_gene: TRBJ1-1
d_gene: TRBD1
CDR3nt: TGTGCTAGTGGGCAGGGACAGGGTAGGTCCACTGAAGCTTTCTTT
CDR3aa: CASGQGQGRSTEAFF

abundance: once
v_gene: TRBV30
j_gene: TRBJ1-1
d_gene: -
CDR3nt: TGTGCCTGGAGTGGAACGAGTAACACTGAAGCTTTCTTT
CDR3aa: CAWSGTSNTEAFF

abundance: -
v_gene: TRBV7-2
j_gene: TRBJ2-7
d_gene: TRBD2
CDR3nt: TGTGCCAGCAGCTTTAAGACTAGCGGGAGCGGATTGTCCTACGAGCAGTACTTC
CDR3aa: CASSFKTSGSGLSYEQYF

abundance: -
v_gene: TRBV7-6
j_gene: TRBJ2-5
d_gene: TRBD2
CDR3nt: TGTGCCAGCAGCCCTGTGGGGGGGACCCAAGAGACCCAGTACTTC
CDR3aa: CASSPVGGTQETQYF

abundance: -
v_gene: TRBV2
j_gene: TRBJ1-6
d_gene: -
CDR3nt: TGTGCCAGCAGTGAAAGGTTTGTCACCCCGTACTTT
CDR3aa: CASSERFVTPYF

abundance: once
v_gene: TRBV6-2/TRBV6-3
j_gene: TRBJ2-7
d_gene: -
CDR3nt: TGTGCCAGCAGTTACAGCGCTTCGGGGGCGTACGAGCAGTACTTC
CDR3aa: CASSYSASGAYEQYF

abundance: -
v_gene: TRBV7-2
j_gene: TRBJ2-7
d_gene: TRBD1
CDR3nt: TGTGCCAGCAGCCGGGCTGGACAGGGGACCGAGCAGTACTTC
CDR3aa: CASSRAGQGTEQYF

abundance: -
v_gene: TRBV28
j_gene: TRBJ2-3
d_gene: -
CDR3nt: TGTGCCAGCACCCCGGCGGGGTACACAGATACGCAGTATTTT
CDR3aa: CASTPAGYTDTQYF

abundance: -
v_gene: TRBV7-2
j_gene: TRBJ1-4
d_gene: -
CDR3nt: TGTGCCAGCAGCCTAGGGATGGGGAGGCCTGATGAAAAACTGTTTTTT
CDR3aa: CASSLGMGRPDEKLFF

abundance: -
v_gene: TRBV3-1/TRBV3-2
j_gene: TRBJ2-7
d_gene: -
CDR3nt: TGTGCCAGCAGCTCCCCGCGGGACATAAACTACGAGCAGTACTTC
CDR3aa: CASSSPRDINYEQYF

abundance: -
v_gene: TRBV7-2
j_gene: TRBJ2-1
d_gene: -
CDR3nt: TGTGCCAGCACTCCCCCTTCCGGGACGGACTACAATGAGCAGTTCTTC
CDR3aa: CASTPPSGTDYNEQFF

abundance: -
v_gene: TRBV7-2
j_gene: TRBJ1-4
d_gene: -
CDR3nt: TGTGCCAGCAGCTTACGGGGAGAAAAACTGTTTTTT
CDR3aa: CASSLRGEKLFF

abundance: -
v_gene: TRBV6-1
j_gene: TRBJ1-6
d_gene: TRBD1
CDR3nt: TGTGCCAGCAGCGGACAGGGGAATTCACCCCTCCACTTT
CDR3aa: CASSGQGNSPLHF

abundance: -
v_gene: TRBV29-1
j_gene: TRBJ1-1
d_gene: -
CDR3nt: TGCAGCGTTGTCACCAAACACACTGAAGCTTTCTTT
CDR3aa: CSVVTKHTEAFF

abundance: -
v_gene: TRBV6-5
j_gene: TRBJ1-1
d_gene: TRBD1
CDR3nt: TGTGCCAGCAAGGGGGCGACTGAAGCTTTCTTT
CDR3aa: CASKGATEAFF

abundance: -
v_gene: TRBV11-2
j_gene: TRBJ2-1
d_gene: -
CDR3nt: TGTGCCAGCAGCTCGGCCTTGAGGGATGAGCAGTTCTTC
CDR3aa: CASSSALRDEQFF

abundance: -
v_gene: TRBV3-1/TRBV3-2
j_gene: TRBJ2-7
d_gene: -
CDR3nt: TGTGCCAGCAGCCAAGATCGGAGCGGCTCCTACGAGCAGTACTTC
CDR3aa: CASSQDRSGSYEQYF

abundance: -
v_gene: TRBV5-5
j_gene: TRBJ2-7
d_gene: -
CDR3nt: TGTGCCAGCAGCTTGGGGCTAGCGCAAACCTACGAGCAGTACTTC
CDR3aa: CASSLGLAQTYEQYF

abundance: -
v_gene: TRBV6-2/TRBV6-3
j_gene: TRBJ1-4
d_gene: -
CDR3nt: TGTGCCAGCAGTTACCCGTCTATTAATGAAAAACTGTTTTTT
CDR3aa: CASSYPSINEKLFF

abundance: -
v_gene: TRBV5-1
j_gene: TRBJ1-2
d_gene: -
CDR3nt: TGCGCCAGCAGCTTAACAGGGAATGCCAGAGGCTACACCTTC
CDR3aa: CASSLTGNARGYTF

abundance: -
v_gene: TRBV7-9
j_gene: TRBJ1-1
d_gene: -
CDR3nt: TGTGCCAGCAGCTTAGAGATGTACAGGGTAGACACTGAAGCTTTCTTT
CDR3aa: CASSLEMYRVDTEAFF

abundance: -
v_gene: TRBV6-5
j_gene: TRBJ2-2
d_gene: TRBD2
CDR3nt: TGTGCCAGCGGGGGGGACGCGAACACCGGGGAGCTGTTTTTT
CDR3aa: CASGGDANTGELFF